The 8 T cell receptor beta chains in this list originate from one sample, sequenced in a study of early T cells in non-severe SARS-CoV-2 infection. TCRdb re-derived calls from the 5' RACE reads in MiXCR, one entry per CDR3 protein. The sample contains around 80,000 distinct CDR3 sequences, under 15% of which appear only once. What was sequenced was whole blood. The receptors here all came from an adult who was a healthcare worker with PCR-confirmed SARS-CoV-2 infection or an uninfected control (not recorded which).

This clonotype was counted a few times. The rearrangement uses TRBV19 and TRBJ2-5; TRBD2 aligns across 7 bases. The CDR3 length is 15 residues. V was clipped by 5 bases and J by 1 base; unmatched bases: 7. Germline V gene lookup returns CDR1 LNHDA and CDR2 SQIVND (reference sequence). The CDR3 sequence is CASSDNGLVQETQYF. CDR3 coding DNA: TGTGCCAGTAGTGATAATGGACTAGTCCAAGAGACCCAGTACTTC.

The rearrangement joins TRBV7-3 to TRBJ2-3; D may be TRBD1 or TRBD2 (5 bases each). Trimming cost V 2 bases and J 0 bases, with 24 bases left between them. CDR1 SGHTA and CDR2 FQGTGA come from the germline V gene. The CDR3 is 20 residues long. In nucleotides, the CDR3 is TGTGCCAGCAGCTTATTGGCCGGGGTCTGGGGGAGTCTTAGCACAGATACGCAGTATTTT. Residues: CASSLLAGVWGSLSTDTQYF.

The chain recombines TRBV7-9 with TRBJ1-5, with D uncertain. Germline CDR1 and CDR2: SEHNR and FQNEAQ (reference sequence). V lost 1 base and J lost 4, with 8 bases in between. The CDR3 is made up of 14 amino acids. CDR3: CASSLERGNQPQHF. CDR3 DNA: TGTGCCAGCAGCTTAGAAAGAGGGAATCAGCCCCAGCATTTT.

The chain recombines TRBV2 with TRBJ2-1, with 7 bases aligning to TRBD1. The germline CDR1 and CDR2 sequences are SNHLY and FYNNEI. V shed 2 bases and J 6 bases; nucleotides not matched to a gene: 7. CDR3 length equals 15 residues. Here the CDR3 DNA reads TGTGCCAGCAGTGAAATAACAGGGGTCATCAATGAGCAGTTCTTC. Residues: CASSEITGVINEQFF. Supplemented by reference TRBV2 and TRBJ2-1, the full variable domain reads EPEVTQTPSHQVTQMGQEVILRCVPISNHLYFYWYRQILGQKVEFLVSFYNNEISEKSEIFDDQFSVERPDGSNFTLKIRSTKLEDSAMYFCASSEITGVINEQFFGPGTRLTVL.

This clonotype turned up a few times. This chain connects TRBV20-1 to TRBJ2-1; D unresolved. Trimming took 5 bases from V and 2 from J, leaving 13 bases between them. Germline assignment: CDR1 DFQATT and CDR2 SNEGSKA (reference sequence). This CDR3 has 14 residues. CDR3: CSALRPTAYNEQFF. CDR3 nucleotide sequence: TGCAGTGCTCTTCGACCTACGGCCTACAATGAGCAGTTCTTC.

This chain connects TRBV29-1 to TRBJ1-6, with a tentative D call TRBD1 (6 bases). CDR3 length: 13 residues. V gave up 4 bases and J gave up 7 bases, with 11 bases separating them. Germline V gene sequence: CDR1 SQVTM, CDR2 ANQGSEA. CDR3 DNA sequence: TGCAGCGTTGGACAGGCGAGGAATTCACCCCTCCACTTT. Protein: CSVGQARNSPLHF.

In its sample, this clonotype was seen many times. This sequence joins TRBV7-8 and TRBJ1-5; a possible D gene is TRBD1 (5 bases). V dropped 1 base and J dropped 12 bases, with 10 bases sitting between them. Looked up from germline, CDR1 is SGHVS and CDR2 is FQNEAQ. The CDR3 spans 12 residues. The CDR3 nucleotides read TGTGCCAGCAGCTTAGACATGGGGCGCCAGCATTTT. The encoded protein is CASSLDMGRQHF.

This clonotype appeared a few times. J is TRBJ1-1 and V is TRBV10-3; TRBD1 is a possible D gene (5 bases). The CDR3 contains 16 residues. V lost 5 bases, J lost 3 bases, and 19 bases lay in between. CDR1 ENHRY and CDR2 SYGVKD come from the germline V gene. CDR3 sequence reads: CAISSGAAGSYTEAFF. The CDR3 DNA reads TGTGCCATCAGTTCCGGGGCCGCAGGCTCCTACACTGAAGCTTTCTTT.